The entry below gives a single TCR beta chain sequence along with its context. This CDR3 region has 17 residues. The V gene's germline CDR1 is SNHLY and CDR2 FYNNEI. V was cut by 2 bases and J by 7 bases, with 21 bases left in between. Measured with immunoSEQ multiplex PCR; TCRdb has only the in-frame clones, and not every one. The sample contains about 290,000 clones, around nine tenths of which appear only once. The data stem from a study of blood T cell repertoires in COVID-19. The sample taken for sequencing was peripheral blood. This sequence joins TRBV2 and TRBJ2-4; tentatively, D is TRBD2 (7 bases). This TCR was sampled from a middle-aged man with acute or convalescent COVID-19. The CDR3 sequence: CASSEQTAGAYQNIQYF. The CDR3 DNA reads TGTGCCAGCAGTGAACAGACGGCGGGGGCCTACCAGAACATTCAGTACTTC.